This T cell receptor (beta chain) originates from a study of blood T cell repertoires in COVID-19. The germline V gene encodes CDR1 KGHDR and CDR2 SFDVKD. Trimming took off 3 bases at V and 6 bases at J, with 13 bases between the two ends. This CDR3 has 15 amino acids. The assay was immunoSEQ multiplex PCR, and TCRdb's table has in-frame clones only and misses some. The data contain approximately 73,000 clones, about nine tenths of them seen just once; the ten biggest clones take up roughly 2%. The chain combines TRBV24-1 with TRBJ2-2, with a tentative D call TRBD1 (5 bases). The source material was peripheral blood. This TCR derives from a woman aged 55 to 70 with acute or convalescent COVID-19. The CDR3 coding sequence is TGTGCCACCAGTGATAGGACAAGGGATGCCGGGGAGCTGTTTTTT. This encodes CATSDRTRDAGELFF.